This paragraph reports one T cell receptor beta chain. Original processing notes: Amplification of reference gene primers was used by the study to estimate nucleated cell counts. TCRdb keeps only in-frame clones here, not all; method: immunoSEQ multiplex PCR. V and J calls and clone size follow that table, whereas D and trimming were derived from the DNA. The sample has 220,000 or so clones; 85% to 90% are singletons. These data are taken from a study of blood T cell repertoires in COVID-19. This CDR3 is built from 11 residues. From germline, CDR1 is SGHAT and CDR2 FQNNGV. With 5 bases removed from V and 8 bases from J, the gap between germline ends came to 7 bases. Cohorts were determined from participant-reported clinical history. Participants classified as exposed had met a COVID-19 case within 2 weeks before study entry.

The specimen sequenced was PBMCs or T cells enriched from blood (not recorded which). This receptor was taken from a man aged 25-45 years who had been exposed to COVID-19. This chain uses TRBV11-2 with TRBJ2-1; no clear D. The DNA of the CDR3 is TGTGCCAGCAGCCCCGTCCATGAGCAGTTCTTC. It specifies CASSPVHEQFF.